The 9 T cell receptor beta chains given below trace back to one sample, sequenced in a study of identical twins. TCRdb redid the calling of the 5' RACE reads with MiXCR, one entry per CDR3 protein. The sample consists of 240,000 or so distinct CDR3 sequences, 5.5% to 8% of them appearing once. The same data also contributed to another study, on yellow fever vaccine responses in identical twins.

Input material: memory (CD45RO+) T cells sorted from blood. These receptors all stem from a woman between 18 and 29 years old in good health.

This clonotype was seen many times. This sequence joins TRBV12-3 or TRBV12-4 and TRBJ2-7; 7 nucleotides match TRBD2. The J segment lost 1 base and the V segment lost 6 bases, leaving 9 bases of the junction unmatched. The CDR3 loop spans 15 amino acids. The CDR3 nucleotides read TGTGCCAGCAGGTCCGGGACTATGCCTTCCTACGAGCAGTACTTC. This sequence encodes CASRSGTMPSYEQYF.

This clonotype was detected many times. The chain has TRBV3-1 and TRBJ2-3; D is perhaps TRBD2 (6 bases). CDR3 length: 17 amino acids. Germline loops: CDR1 LGHDT, CDR2 YNNKEL (reference sequence). The V end lost 1 base, the J end lost 1 base, and 15 bases lay between the germline ends. The CDR3 is CASSQAWRDSGTDTQYF. The CDR3 DNA reads as TGTGCCAGCAGCCAAGCTTGGCGGGATTCTGGCACAGATACGCAGTATTTT.

This clonotype was recorded a few times. This chain uses TRBV5-1 with TRBJ1-5; no definite D call. This CDR3 is 15 amino acids long. With 0 bases removed from V and 3 bases from J, the gap between germline ends came to 10 bases. Germline loops: CDR1 SGHRS, CDR2 YFSETQ. In nucleotides, the CDR3 is TGCGCCAGCAGCTTGGTCGGTAGCTACAATCAGCCCCAGCATTTT. It encodes CASSLVGSYNQPQHF. The whole variable domain, filled in from reference TRBV5-1 and TRBJ1-5, reads KAGVTQTPRYLIKTRGQQVTLSCSPISGHRSVSWYQQTPGQGLQFLFEYFSETQRNKGNFPGRFSGRQFSNSRSEMNVSTLELGDSALYLCASSLVGSYNQPQHFGDGTRLSIL.

This clonotype was observed a few times. The CDR3 DNA reads as TGTGCCAGCAGCTTAGCCACAGCCGGAGGGGGTACGCAGTATTTT. This translates into CASSLATAGGGTQYF. The gene calls are TRBV7-2 and TRBJ2-3, with D perhaps given as TRBD1 or TRBD2 (6 bases each). CDR1 SGHTA and CDR2 FQGNSA come from the germline V gene. The CDR3 extends over 15 amino acids. The V end was cut by 0 bases, the J end by 8 bases, with 15 bases between.

This clonotype was observed a handful of times. This chain joins TRBV3-1 and TRBJ2-3; 8 nucleotides align to TRBD2. Per germline, CDR1 LGHDT and CDR2 YNNKEL (reference sequence). V was clipped by 3 bases and J by 5 bases; unmatched bases: 7. The CDR3 has 15 amino acids. The CDR3 nucleotides read TGTGCCAGCAGCCATCGCGGGAGGATGGGAGATACGCAGTATTTT. Translation: CASSHRGRMGDTQYF.

Many counts were recorded for this clonotype. This chain connects TRBV5-1 to TRBJ1-5; 9 bases are a match to TRBD1. Unmatched junction bases numbered 11, after V lost 6 bases and J lost 1 base. CDR3 length: 17 residues. CDR1 and CDR2 (germline): SGHRS, YFSETQ. CDR3 protein: CASTYAGTGKSNQPQHF. The CDR3, as DNA: TGCGCCAGCACCTACGCCGGGACAGGGAAAAGCAATCAGCCCCAGCATTTT.

This clonotype was picked up a small number of times. The rearrangement uses TRBV18 and TRBJ2-7, with 9 bases fitting TRBD1. CDR1 KGHSH and CDR2 LQKENI come from the germline V gene. The V gene end was trimmed by 3 bases and the J gene end by 6 bases; junction bases not matched to a gene: 9. This CDR3 contains 15 residues. The CDR3: CASSPPGQGGREQYF. CDR3 DNA: TGTGCCAGCTCACCTCCGGGACAGGGTGGGCGCGAGCAGTACTTC.

The chain couples TRBV5-1 to TRBJ2-2, with 14 bases lining up with TRBD2. Trimming removed 0 bases from V and 13 bases from J; junction bases left unmatched: 8. The germline V gene has CDR1 SGHRS and CDR2 YFSETQ. The CDR3 extends over 16 amino acids. The DNA for the CDR3 is TGCGCCAGCAGCTTGGAAGGGCGGACTAGCGGGGGGACGCTGTTTTTT. Amino acid sequence: CASSLEGRTSGGTLFF.

At least ten counts were recorded for this clonotype. The junction and the germline gene differ at one end; a read error may be behind it. CDR3 sequence: CASSLGTGAGTDTQYF. In nucleotides, the CDR3 is TGCGCCAGCAGCTTGGGGACGGGGGCCGGCACGGATACGCAGTATTTT. V is TRBV5-1 and J is TRBJ2-3; D assignment may be TRBD1 or TRBD2 (6 bases each). CDR1 and CDR2 from the germline V gene are SGHRS and YFSETQ. The CDR3 totals 16 residues.